The rows below give T cell receptor beta chains drawn from one sample of a study of PD-L1 blockade in urothelial cancer. Clones were read by immunoSEQ multiplex PCR, and TCRdb kept only the in-frame ones, dropping some. The sample has about 35,000 clones, 75% to 85% seen once; the top ten hold 6.5% to 8.5%. The specimen was PBMCs, collected around atezolizumab (anti-PD-L1) treatment. These receptors were obtained from a man aged 55-75 years with urothelial cancer. Both conserved end residues are part of each CDR3. A D gene is named only where the DNA matches it firmly. Clone sizes are given selectively: once, few, many, or a class where the clone is expanded.

d_gene | abundance | j_gene | v_gene | CDR3nt | CDR3aa
TRBD1 | - | TRBJ2-2 | TRBV27 | TGTGCCAGCAGTTTTTGGGACAGGGCGAACACCGGGGAGCTGTTTTTT | CASSFWDRANTGELFF
- | - | TRBJ1-5 | TRBV6-1 | TGTGCCAGCAGTGAAGGGAGATATAGCAATCAGCCCCAGCATTTT | CASSEGRYSNQPQHF
TRBD1 | once | TRBJ1-6 | TRBV27 | TGTGCCAGCAGTCCAATAGGGACAGAAAATTCACCCCTCCACTTT | CASSPIGTENSPLHF
TRBD1 | - | TRBJ2-3 | TRBV5-1 | TGCGCCAGCAGCTCGGACACAGGGGCAGATACGCAGTATTTT | CASSSDTGADTQYF
- | - | TRBJ2-6 | TRBV7-8 | TGTGCCAGCAGCCCCCCCGGACTGACCTCTGGGGCCAACGTCCTGACTTTC | CASSPPGLTSGANVLTF
- | - | TRBJ1-6 | TRBV5-1 | TGCGCCAGCAGCTGGGGGGAACTTGTGGGTAATTCACCCCTCCACTTT | CASSWGELVGNSPLHF
- | - | TRBJ2-1 | TRBV11-2 | TGTGCCAGCACCCTAGGTCTCCCTGAAAGGTTCAATGAGCAGTTCTTC | CASTLGLPERFNEQFF
TRBD1 | - | TRBJ2-7 | TRBV9 | TGTGCCAGCAGCCCCCCCACTGACAGGGAAGGGTCCTACGAGCAGTACTTC | CASSPPTDREGSYEQYF
- | - | TRBJ1-5 | TRBV6-5 | TGTGCCAGCAGAGACAGCGCGGTGACCAATCAGCCCCAGCATTTT | CASRDSAVTNQPQHF
TRBD2 | few | TRBJ2-3 | TRBV6-1 | TGTGCCAGCAGCCAGCGGGGGGCCACAGATACGCAGTATTTT | CASSQRGATDTQYF
- | - | TRBJ1-3 | TRBV7-9 | TGTGCCAGCAGCCTACAGGGATTTGGAAACACCATATATTTT | CASSLQGFGNTIYF
- | once | TRBJ1-2 | TRBV5-1 | TGCGCCAGCAGCTTGATGACAGGACGATATGGCTACACCTTC | CASSLMTGRYGYTF
- | - | TRBJ2-2 | TRBV28 | TGTGCCAGCACGACATCTAACACCGGGGAGCTGTTTTTT | CASTTSNTGELFF
- | - | TRBJ2-2 | TRBV20-1 | TGCAGTGCTCCAAAAGGACAAGAGCTGTTTTTT | CSAPKGQELFF
TRBD2 | - | TRBJ2-5 | TRBV6-1 | TGTGCCAGCAGAGGCGGGGGGCCGCGGGAGACCCAGTACTTC | CASRGGGPRETQYF
- | - | TRBJ1-1 | TRBV6-5 | TGTGCCAGCTCGGAGCGAGGAGGGAACACTGAAGCTTTCTTT | CASSERGGNTEAFF
- | - | TRBJ1-6 | TRBV6-5 | TGTGCCAGCGGACAGACTCTTGGGAATTCACCCCTCCACTTT | CASGQTLGNSPLHF
- | - | TRBJ2-2 | TRBV2 | TGTGCCAGCAGCATATCAGGGGACACCGGGGAGCTGTTTTTT | CASSISGDTGELFF
TRBD2 | few | TRBJ2-5 | TRBV5-1 | TGCGCCAGCAGCTTGGATCCTAGCGGGGTTGGGGAGACCCAGTACTTC | CASSLDPSGVGETQYF
- | once | TRBJ1-2 | TRBV7-9 | TGTGCCAGCAGCCCGGACTTTGGTACAGCCTCCTATGGCTACACCTTC | CASSPDFGTASYGYTF
TRBD1 | - | TRBJ1-2 | TRBV9 | TGTGCCAGCAGCTCGGGACAGAGCTTCTATGGCTACACCTTC | CASSSGQSFYGYTF
- | once | TRBJ2-3 | TRBV19 | TGTGCCAGTAGTATAGTAGGAGGGGAGAGCACAGATACGCAGTATTTT | CASSIVGGESTDTQYF
- | - | TRBJ2-5 | TRBV15 | TGTGCCACCAGCAGAAGACTCCACACGGGGGAGACCCAGTACTTC | CATSRRLHTGETQYF
TRBD2 | - | TRBJ2-3 | TRBV2 | TGTGCCAGCACGGGACTAGCGGGGCGCACAGATACGCAGTATTTT | CASTGLAGRTDTQYF
- | once | TRBJ2-7 | TRBV5-1 | TGCGCCAGCAGCTTGATTCCAGGGCGGAACGAGCAGTACTTC | CASSLIPGRNEQYF
- | - | TRBJ2-3 | TRBV5-5 | TGTGCCAGCAGCTCCTGGGGGAGGGGGGACACAGATACGCAGTATTTT | CASSSWGRGDTDTQYF
TRBD1 | - | TRBJ1-2 | TRBV28 | TGTGCCAGCATCGTAACAGGGGGCGCCCCCTGCTTC | CASIVTGGAPCF
TRBD1 | - | TRBJ1-5 | TRBV4-1 | TGCGCCAGCAGCCAAGATGCAGGGGGCGCCGTCGTCAATCAGCCCCAGCATTTT | CASSQDAGGAVVNQPQHF
- | - | TRBJ2-7 | TRBV5-1 | TGCGCCAGCAGCTTGGCAGGGTTAGGGACCTACGAGCAGTACTTC | CASSLAGLGTYEQYF
- | - | TRBJ2-1 | TRBV9 | TGTGCCAGCAGCCAGTCCCCCTATGAGCAGTTCTTC | CASSQSPYEQFF
- | - | TRBJ2-5 | TRBV9 | TGTGCCAGCAGCGTGGGACTGCAAGAGACCCAGTACTTC | CASSVGLQETQYF
- | - | TRBJ2-6 | TRBV7-9 | TGTGCCAGCAGCTCCTCACACCGGGACACCCCGGGTGGGGCCAACGTCCTGACTTTC | CASSSSHRDTPGGANVLTF
TRBD2 | - | TRBJ2-1 | TRBV6-5 | TGTGCCAGCAGTTACTCTCCTAGCGGGGTCCACAATGAGCAGTTCTTC | CASSYSPSGVHNEQFF